A selection of T cell receptor beta chains follows, all from one sample in a study of T cells in localized non-small cell lung cancer. The method was immunoSEQ multiplex PCR; TCRdb's version includes in-frame clones alone and lacks a portion of them. This sample has 45,000 to 60,000 clones, with around 81% found just once. The material was peripheral blood, obtained before any cancer treatment. The receptor source for this set is a female donor older than 55 with stage II squamous cell lung carcinoma. Both conserved end residues are part of each CDR3. A D gene is named only where the DNA matches it firmly. Some rows mark clone size as missing; the rest say once, few, many or name a class of expanded clone.

D gene	V gene	clone size	J gene	CDR3 protein	CDR3 DNA
.	TRBV6-6	.	TRBJ1-1	CASSPFKRGAGTEAFF	TGTGCCAGCAGTCCCTTTAAGAGGGGCGCGGGAACTGAAGCTTTCTTT
TRBD1	TRBV2	.	TRBJ1-5	CASSEGGTGGQPQHF	TGTGCCAGCAGTGAAGGCGGGACAGGGGGTCAGCCCCAGCATTTT
.	TRBV15	.	TRBJ1-6	CATSRHSSQGGPLHF	TGTGCCACCAGCAGACACTCTTCTCAGGGAGGTCCCCTCCACTTT
TRBD1	TRBV30	.	TRBJ1-5	CAWSVGGQAERHF	TGTGCCTGGAGTGTAGGCGGACAGGCAGAACGGCATTTT
.	TRBV7-2	.	TRBJ2-2	CASSWDSASPPGELFF	TGTGCCAGCAGTTGGGACTCAGCATCTCCCCCCGGGGAGCTGTTTTTT
.	TRBV6-1	.	TRBJ1-2	CASSEAAQGRGYTF	TGTGCCAGCAGTGAAGCGGCGCAGGGACGAGGCTACACCTTC
.	TRBV6-5	.	TRBJ2-7	CASSYSSGSYEQYF	TGTGCCAGCAGTTACTCGTCAGGGTCCTACGAGCAGTACTTC
.	TRBV29-1	.	TRBJ2-7	CSGGQGYEQYF	TGCAGCGGGGGCCAGGGCTACGAGCAGTACTTC
TRBD1	TRBV5-1	medium-sized	TRBJ2-7	CASSFAGGFFEQYF	TGCGCCAGCAGCTTCGCAGGGGGCTTCTTTGAGCAGTACTTC
.	TRBV5-1	.	TRBJ2-7	CASSGEGTVYEQYF	TGCGCCAGCAGCGGGGAAGGGACGGTTTACGAGCAGTACTTC
.	TRBV2	.	TRBJ2-7	CASSESWSYEQYF	TGTGCCAGCAGTGAATCGTGGTCCTACGAGCAGTACTTC
TRBD2	TRBV2	.	TRBJ2-1	CASSDGTSGGYSPNEQFF	TGTGCCAGCAGTGACGGCACTAGCGGGGGGTATTCCCCCAATGAGCAGTTCTTC
.	TRBV7-7	.	TRBJ2-1	CASSLAQGLYEQFF	TGTGCCAGCAGCTTAGCCCAGGGCCTCTATGAGCAGTTCTTC
.	TRBV7-7	.	TRBJ2-1	CASSPLLAGSSYNEQFF	TGTGCCAGCAGCCCGTTACTAGCTGGTAGCTCCTACAATGAGCAGTTCTTC
TRBD1	TRBV5-1	.	TRBJ1-1	CASSRATTGASGDTEAFF	TGCGCCAGCAGCAGGGCTACGACAGGGGCCTCCGGGGACACTGAAGCTTTCTTT
.	TRBV5-8	.	TRBJ2-5	CASSRASQETQYF	TGTGCCAGCAGCCGCGCCAGCCAAGAGACCCAGTACTTC
TRBD2	TRBV10-2	.	TRBJ2-5	CASSRTRTQRGGLETQYF	TGCGCCAGCAGTAGAACCCGTACCCAGCGGGGGGGCTTAGAGACCCAGTACTTC
.	TRBV30	.	TRBJ1-1	CAWAGDTEAFF	TGTGCCTGGGCAGGGGACACTGAAGCTTTCTTT
.	TRBV19	.	TRBJ2-5	CASRVGQETQYF	TGTGCCAGCAGGGTTGGCCAAGAGACCCAGTACTTC
TRBD2	TRBV5-6	.	TRBJ2-4	CASSLRAGTENIQYF	TGTGCCAGCAGCTTGCGAGCGGGGACGGAAAACATTCAGTACTTC
.	TRBV7-6	.	TRBJ1-1	CASSLEGVITEAFF	TGTGCCAGCAGCTTAGAGGGAGTTATTACTGAAGCTTTCTTT
TRBD2	TRBV2	.	TRBJ2-5	CPSKGSDVAGGQQETQYF	TGCCCTAGCAAGGGATCGGATGTAGCGGGGGGCCAGCAAGAGACCCAGTACTTC
TRBD1	TRBV29-1	.	TRBJ2-7	CSVEDGTGQSYEQYF	TGCAGCGTTGAAGATGGGACAGGACAATCCTACGAGCAGTACTTC
TRBD1	TRBV5-8	once	TRBJ1-6	CASSSGQINSPLHF	TGTGCCAGCAGCTCGGGACAGATTAATTCACCCCTCCACTTT
.	TRBV6-5	.	TRBJ1-6	CASSFTVSFTLHF	TGTGCCAGCAGTTTCACCGTGTCCTTTACCCTCCACTTT
.	TRBV30	once	TRBJ2-1	CAWSVERSQFF	TGTGCCTGGAGTGTCGAGCGGTCGCAGTTCTTC
.	TRBV6-1	.	TRBJ2-7	CASTVDGSYEQYF	TGTGCCAGCACAGTGGACGGCTCCTACGAGCAGTACTTC
TRBD1	TRBV5-1	.	TRBJ1-2	CASEIVPGQGEYGYTF	TGCGCCAGCGAAATCGTTCCGGGACAGGGGGAATATGGCTACACCTTC
TRBD1	TRBV19	.	TRBJ2-2	CASRDRANTGELFF	TGTGCCAGCCGGGACAGGGCGAACACCGGGGAGCTGTTTTTT
.	TRBV29-1	.	TRBJ1-2	CSARGSSYGYTF	TGCAGCGCCCGGGGGTCATCCTATGGCTACACCTTC
.	TRBV27	.	TRBJ2-1	CASSLDRGYNEQFF	TGTGCCAGCAGTTTAGACCGGGGTTACAATGAGCAGTTCTTC
.	TRBV18	.	TRBJ2-7	CASSPPAAYYEQYF	TGTGCCAGCTCACCACCGGCAGCCTACTACGAGCAGTACTTC
.	TRBV27	once	TRBJ1-1	CASSLSKGVSTEAFF	TGTGCCAGCAGTTTATCGAAAGGGGTCTCCACTGAAGCTTTCTTT
.	TRBV5-3	.	TRBJ2-7	CARSYTVPGPYEQYF	TGTGCCAGAAGCTACACAGTTCCGGGGCCCTACGAGCAGTACTTC
TRBD2	TRBV13	.	TRBJ2-1	CASSHLAGGLYNEQFF	TGTGCCAGCAGCCACCTGGCGGGGGGCCTGTACAATGAGCAGTTCTTC
TRBD2	TRBV5-1	.	TRBJ2-5	CASSLATGGQETQYF	TGCGCCAGCAGCTTGGCCACGGGAGGTCAAGAGACCCAGTACTTC
TRBD1	TRBV5-1	.	TRBJ1-5	CASSLKGQEPYSNQPQHF	TGCGCCAGCAGCCTCAAGGGACAGGAGCCGTATAGCAATCAGCCCCAGCATTTT
.	TRBV18	.	TRBJ1-1	CASSAKGGLNTEAFF	TGTGCCAGCTCCGCGAAGGGGGGCCTGAACACTGAAGCTTTCTTT
.	TRBV28	.	TRBJ2-2	CASLGRPNTGELFF	TGTGCCAGCCTCGGACGGCCGAACACCGGGGAGCTGTTTTTT
.	TRBV27	.	TRBJ2-2	CASTTGQLVTGELFF	TGTGCCAGCACCACGGGGCAGTTGGTCACCGGGGAGCTGTTTTTT
.	TRBV7-8	.	TRBJ1-4	CASSPPGTGNEKLFF	TGTGCCAGCAGCCCCCCCGGGACGGGAAATGAAAAACTGTTTTTT
TRBD1	TRBV9	.	TRBJ2-2	CASSFIDRGANTGELFF	TGTGCCAGCAGCTTTATCGACAGGGGAGCGAACACCGGGGAGCTGTTTTTT
.	TRBV6-6	.	TRBJ2-1	CASSPDTYSYNEQFF	TGTGCCAGCAGCCCTGACACTTACTCCTACAATGAGCAGTTCTTC
.	TRBV27	.	TRBJ1-1	CASSFSGGNTEAFF	TGTGCCAGCAGTTTTTCCGGGGGAAACACTGAAGCTTTCTTT
.	TRBV5-6	.	TRBJ1-2	CASSLGRNYGYTF	TGTGCCAGCAGCTTGGGACGGAACTATGGCTACACCTTC
TRBD1	TRBV7-6	.	TRBJ1-3	CASSLPTGAGNTIYF	TGTGCCAGCAGCCTTCCGACAGGGGCAGGAAACACCATATATTTT
.	TRBV18	.	TRBJ2-1	CASSPLSGGSYNEQFF	TGTGCCAGCTCACCTCTGAGCGGAGGCTCCTACAATGAGCAGTTCTTC
.	TRBV6-4	few	TRBJ1-5	CASSEGSNQPQHF	TGTGCCAGCAGTGAGGGCAGTAATCAGCCCCAGCATTTT
.	TRBV7-6	.	TRBJ1-3	CASSETNRFSGNTIYF	TGTGCCAGCAGCGAGACTAACAGGTTCTCTGGAAACACCATATATTTT
.	TRBV4-1	.	TRBJ1-6	CASSQARGSGLNSPLHF	TGCGCCAGCAGCCAAGCGCGAGGGTCCGGGTTGAATTCACCCCTCCACTTT
.	TRBV5-4	.	TRBJ2-3	CASSPPGTDTQYF	TGTGCCAGCAGCCCCCCGGGCACAGATACGCAGTATTTT
TRBD1	TRBV7-8	.	TRBJ1-6	CASSDRDRVLHF	TGTGCCAGCAGCGACAGGGACAGGGTCCTCCACTTT
.	TRBV4-1	.	TRBJ1-1	CASMGRARNTEAFF	TGCGCCAGCATGGGTCGAGCGAGGAACACTGAAGCTTTCTTT
TRBD1	TRBV9	once	TRBJ2-1	CASSPRGQGKNEQFF	TGTGCCAGCAGCCCCCGGGGACAGGGTAAGAATGAGCAGTTCTTC
.	TRBV29-1	.	TRBJ2-1	CSSLGGPGEQFF	TGCAGCAGCCTGGGGGGGCCAGGTGAGCAGTTCTTC
.	TRBV15	.	TRBJ1-1	CATSRVREGTEAFF	TGTGCCACCAGCAGAGTGAGGGAAGGCACTGAAGCTTTCTTT
TRBD2	TRBV7-3	.	TRBJ2-3	CASSLGPSGLSTDTQYF	TGTGCCAGCAGCTTAGGGCCTAGCGGGCTGAGCACAGATACGCAGTATTTT
TRBD1	TRBV9	.	TRBJ2-4	CASSQGTGSKNIQYF	TGTGCCAGCAGCCAGGGGACAGGGTCCAAAAACATTCAGTACTTC
.	TRBV7-2	.	TRBJ2-7	CASSLGGFVYEQYF	TGTGCCAGCAGCTTAGGGGGATTTGTCTACGAGCAGTACTTC
.	TRBV10-3	.	TRBJ1-2	CAIRLGELSGYTF	TGTGCCATCCGGTTAGGAGAGCTTAGTGGCTACACCTTC